This T cell receptor beta chain was found in a study of cytomegalovirus exposure and HLA in healthy donors listed by TCRdb under 2017. About the study as a whole: An earlier analysis of about 530 of the donors reported 250 to 300 Gb of sequence data and 90 million to 120 million unique TCR beta sequences obtained from approximately 180 million T cells. The genetic ancestry cluster associated with self-reported Caucasian donors included around 76% of the roughly 390 genotyped donors. Typing coverage varied by locus: 629-630 donors for A, B, C, DRB1 and DQB1; approximately 500 for DQA1; about 600 for DPA1; 450 to 480 for DPB1. About five DR-DQ haplotypes were handled as single units for association and clustering, since linkage in the cohort was strong. An earlier analysis of about 620 of the donors applied high-throughput TCR beta sequencing to assess whether each TCR beta V gene segment acted as functional or pseudogenic. In a later analysis, previously published TCR beta repertoires from hundreds of donors were re-analyzed and high-resolution HLA genotyping was added so that TCR occurrence patterns could be studied. The aim of the study was to test whether cataloging public T cell receptors could identify signatures of past pathogen exposure. In a later genetic analysis, genome-wide SNP genotypes for about 60% of the 666 donors were used, and that subset was treated as a discovery cohort. Donor age, sex, ethnicity and CMV serostatus were compiled together with the repertoire data. Rather than drawing on any new phenotypic data, the later analysis identified candidate immune exposures from TCR beta sequences and the way those sequences occurred across donors. A separate validation cohort of roughly 130 different subjects was used in addition to the roughly 620-subject first cohort. The study used immunosequencing to profile the T cell repertoires of some 600 subjects and linked those repertoires to cytomegalovirus serostatus. HLA typing covered class I and class II loci at four-digit resolution. The study combined high-throughput TCR immunosequencing, statistical association of individual TCRs with disease status, and machine learning to predict cytomegalovirus infection status. Among 398 genotyped donors of the cohort, an average of approximately 200,000 unique TCR beta nucleotide sequences was sequenced per donor, of which about 20% were non-productive. Approximately 310 gigabases of sequencing data and tens of millions of unique TCR sequences were included in an early release covering roughly 600 HLA-typed donors. Every discovery cohort repertoire had been produced on one sequencing platform. Results and caveats for the whole study, not just this receptor: In a later analysis, HLA-associated TCR beta chains showed more clonal expansion and lower generation probabilities than non-associated chains that were equally common. Some IMGT-functional V segments, including TRBV6-2 and TRBV6-3, could not be told apart with the 87-base-pair reads, so those segments were excluded. A cluster of highly shared sequence variants was judged likely to represent a technical artifact of the sequencing pipeline. The classifier was reported to diagnose cytomegalovirus status with high specificity and sensitivity in both the original and validation cohorts. HLA typing was unavailable for some donors at each locus, so association tests used only the typed subset. Most TCR sequences were seen in very few donors, while some public TCRs were found in many individuals. Three of the identified cytomegalovirus-associated TCR beta chains were confirmed in vitro to be specific for cytomegalovirus antigens. It was suggested by the authors that the approach could potentially be generalized to other disease states and immunological phenotypes. For the cohort, immune exposure information was limited to CMV serostatus. An association between a missense DCLRE1C variant and V-gene and J-gene trimming of TCR beta chains was found in a later genetic analysis and replicated in an independent cohort. When HLA alleles, especially DR and DQ, strongly co-occurred, attributing TCR associations to individual alleles was difficult. Specific HLA alleles were associated with 16,951 TCR beta sequences at a false discovery rate of 0.05 in a later analysis. A later analysis found that most CMV-associated TCR beta chains appeared HLA-restricted, with HLA associations seemingly driven largely by CMV exposure. A later analysis found that TCR association rates varied across HLA loci, with DRB1 alleles showing the most associated TCRs and HLA-C alleles the fewest. Linkage disequilibrium might explain the correlated functional status among segregating V segments, but an unknown experimental factor could not be excluded. The study listed 164 TCR beta chains as associated with cytomegalovirus. The presence/absence analyses assumed that sequencing depth was roughly uniform across donors, and that assumption may not be true. In an earlier analysis of some 500 of the donors, most TCR beta V segments were observed in productive rearrangements about 87% or about 30% of the time, broadly matching IMGT annotations. Several of the top co-occurrence clusters appeared to be linked to parvovirus B19, influenza, CMV and Epstein-Barr virus, according to a later analysis. According to a later genetic analysis, donors in an Asian-associated ancestry cluster had fewer N-insertions in productive TCRs than the approximately 630-donor mean. In this cohort, only TCR beta chains were sequenced, and detectable features were limited by the absence of alpha or paired-chain data. The earlier analysis of fewer than 750 of the donors excluded some 15 rarely observed V segments, including chromosome 9 orphons, because counts were too low. A further reported finding was that TCR beta sequences accurately predicted the HLA-A and HLA-B alleles for most subjects in the first cohort.

The CDR3 spans 13 residues, from the cysteine through the phenylalanine. Kept here is only the CDR3 DNA, which spans 39 bases and is read in frame from base 1. CDR1 and CDR2, per the germline V gene (reference sequence), are SGHKS and YYEKEE. V is clipped by 2 bases and J by 5 bases, and the sequence between their germline boundaries is 8 bases long. Comment on this clone: The antigen it binds to is not known. Base qualities are not provided; no much larger clone lies one nucleotide away.

The protocol used for the library was the immunoSEQ multiplex PCR assay. A mixture of 60 forward primers for TCR Vbeta segments and 13 reverse primers for TCR Jbeta segments was used in the multiplex PCR. The CDR3 region of rearranged TCR beta genes was amplified from genomic DNA with a multiplex PCR assay. On the Illumina HiSeq System, the amplified TCR beta libraries were sequenced as 87-base-pair reads. The paper's processing steps were these. Across the 600 to 700 repertoires, a later analysis counted 75 million to 90 million unique TCR beta chains, roughly 11 million of which were shared by at least two donors. A nearest-neighbor algorithm error-corrected the raw reads and collapsed the reads into unique sequences, merging closely related sequences to remove PCR and sequencing errors. CDR3 sequences were aligned to IMGT reference sequences to assign V, D and J gene segments. For a sequence to be retained, a match of at least six nucleotides to both a V gene segment and a J gene segment was required. A rearrangement counted as productive if the CDR3 had no stop codons and remained in frame with V and J, and every other rearrangement counted as non-productive. CDR3 was defined according to IMGT convention as the region running from the second conserved V-encoded cysteine to the conserved J-encoded phenylalanine. Sequences without an unambiguous match to a single V gene segment were excluded from the earlier analysis of about 600 of the donors. An earlier analysis of 500 to 600 of the donors classified V segments as functional when productive rearrangements were above 56.7% and as segregating when the standard deviation between donors was above 5%. A statistical classification framework was built to diagnose cytomegalovirus status from the catalog of TCR beta chain sequences. In a later analysis, TCR nucleotide sequences were compared against IMGT/GENE-DB human TR gene sequences so that V and J genes could be assigned. Using the TCRdist pipeline, a later analysis assigned CDR3 sequences along with most-parsimonious VDJ recombination scenarios. In a later analysis, each TCR beta chain was defined by its CDR3 amino acid sequence together with its V-gene family, and reads lacking a unique V-gene family were excluded. To address suspected cross-contamination and a sequencing artifact, a later analysis removed around 600 highly shared, low-generation-probability nucleotide sequences. In a later analysis, a clonal expansion index for each public chain was calculated from normalized within-repertoire ranks of inferred template counts. In a later analysis, generation probabilities were computed using a VDJ recombination model fitted to out-of-frame rearrangements, and the results were checked against IGoR. In a later analysis, hypergeometric tests were used to score TCR-TCR, TCR-HLA and TCR-CMV co-occurrence, with a repertoire-size bias correction applied to TCR pairs. False discovery rates were estimated in a later analysis by permuting HLA or CMV assignments 20 times. A later analysis grouped co-occurring TCRs with DBSCAN, adding TCRdist sequence similarity when clustering within HLA-allele-positive subsets. Co-occurrence clustering excluded repertoires with fewer than 30,000 or more than 120,000 public chains, plus five with anomalous nucleotide sharing. The immuneACCESS repertoire file appears here via TCRdb, limited to in-frame rearrangements. These files lack a portion of the clones; in checked studies, under half of the deficit traces to unresolved V genes, and the cause of the others is not known. V, J and clone size are those of that table, while D and trimming were read from the DNA. The sample table shows over 150,000 clones, and just under 75% are seen once. About 4.4% of the sample is taken by the ten largest.

The cohort was made up of approximately 700 healthy bone marrow donors. At the time of sampling, all cohort members were nominally healthy, though unrecorded immune exposures were likely present. The donor was CMV seropositive and was included in the group of some 290 seropositive cohort members. Each donor provided a peripheral blood sample, and peripheral blood mononuclear cells were used for TCR beta sequencing. Genomic DNA was extracted from the blood cell samples with the Qiagen DNeasy Blood Extraction Kit. The rearranged segments are TRBV5-5 and TRBJ2-1; the D segment could be TRBD1, given 6 matching bases. This clonotype was sampled from a man aged 25-45 years in good health and CMV-seropositive. The sequenced material came from PBMCs. The CDR3 region: CASSFRGDNEQFF. The base sequence is TGTGCCAGCAGCTTCAGGGGCGACAATGAGCAGTTCTTC.